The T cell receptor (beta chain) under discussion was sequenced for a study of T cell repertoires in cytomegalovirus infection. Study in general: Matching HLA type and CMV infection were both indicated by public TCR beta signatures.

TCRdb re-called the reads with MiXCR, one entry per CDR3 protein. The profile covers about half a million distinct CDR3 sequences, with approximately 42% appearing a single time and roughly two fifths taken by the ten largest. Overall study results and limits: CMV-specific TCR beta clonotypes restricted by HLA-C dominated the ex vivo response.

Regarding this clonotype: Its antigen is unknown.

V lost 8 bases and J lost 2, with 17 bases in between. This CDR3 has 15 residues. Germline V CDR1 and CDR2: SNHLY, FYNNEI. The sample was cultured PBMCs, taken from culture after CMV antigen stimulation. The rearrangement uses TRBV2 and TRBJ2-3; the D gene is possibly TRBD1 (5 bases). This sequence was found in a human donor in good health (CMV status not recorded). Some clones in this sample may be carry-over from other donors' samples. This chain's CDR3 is CASATRVGPTDTQYF. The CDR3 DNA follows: TGTGCCAGCGCCACCCGGGTGGGGCCCACAGATACGCAGTATTTT.